This TCR beta chain comes out of a study of blood T cells in healthy people across ages. A sample-barcoded 5' primer and a J-beta primer mix were used in a second PCR of roughly 7 to 12 cycles. From the 5' RACE reads, TCRdb called clonotypes with MiXCR, one entry per CDR3 protein. The sample gives roughly 900,000 distinct CDR3 sequences, around 30% of which show up once; roughly 17% is in the top ten. This CDR3 contains 14 residues. V shed 5 bases and J 6 bases; nucleotides not matched to a gene: 9. CDR1 is MNHEY and CDR2 is SVGAGI in the germline V gene. The sequence was obtained from a woman of 80 years or more in good health. This chain uses TRBV6-5 with TRBJ1-1; TRBD1 matches 7 bases. The sequencing input was blood. CDR3 in DNA: TGTGCCAGCAGTCGCGAAGGGACAGCGGCTGAAGCTTTCTTT. Its protein is CASSREGTAAEAFF.